These T cell receptor beta chains were read from a single sample in a study of cytomegalovirus exposure and HLA in healthy donors. The table came from immunoSEQ multiplex PCR; TCRdb's copy has only in-frame clones and leaves some out. This sample yields 150,000 or so clones, of which roughly 80% are seen a single time; approximately 0.8% belongs to the top ten. Sequenced: PBMCs. The receptors stem from a woman younger than 30 in good health and CMV-seronegative. CDR3s include the opening cysteine and the closing phenylalanine or tryptophan. Each record gives: V gene, clone size, D gene, J gene, CDR3 DNA, CDR3 protein. D genes are given only for firm matches. Size is omitted from some rows. Given values are once, few, many or a class for expanded clones.

V: TRBV6-6; size: NA; D: TRBD2; J: TRBJ2-3; DNA: TGTGCCAGCAGTTATAGCGGGCCCCCCACAGATACGCAGTATTTT; CDR3: CASSYSGPPTDTQYF
V: TRBV4-1; size: few; D: TRBD1; J: TRBJ1-1; DNA: TGCGCCAGCAGCCAAGGGACAGGGATGAACACTGAAGCTTTCTTT; CDR3: CASSQGTGMNTEAFF
V: TRBV11-3; size: NA; D: NA; J: TRBJ2-1; DNA: TGTGCCAGCAGCTTAGGCAGCAATGAGCAGTTCTTC; CDR3: CASSLGSNEQFF
V: TRBV6-5; size: NA; D: TRBD1; J: TRBJ1-2; DNA: TGTGCCAGCAGTATCACAGGGGACTATGGCTACACCTTC; CDR3: CASSITGDYGYTF
V: TRBV6-5; size: NA; D: TRBD1; J: TRBJ2-7; DNA: TGTGCCAGCGGGGACAGGGGGTTCGAGCAGTACTTC; CDR3: CASGDRGFEQYF
V: TRBV9; size: NA; D: TRBD1; J: TRBJ2-7; DNA: TGTGCCAGCAGCGTCGACAGGGTCGGCCACGAGCAGTACTTC; CDR3: CASSVDRVGHEQYF
V: TRBV11-1; size: NA; D: NA; J: TRBJ2-7; DNA: TGTGCCAGCAGCTTCGGTAGGGGTAACTCCTACGAGCAGTACTTC; CDR3: CASSFGRGNSYEQYF
V: TRBV7-9; size: few; D: NA; J: TRBJ1-4; DNA: TGTGCCAGCAGCCCCCGGAATGAAAAACTGTTTTTT; CDR3: CASSPRNEKLFF
V: TRBV19; size: NA; D: NA; J: TRBJ2-1; DNA: TGTGCCAGTAGTATTGTGGGACACCTAGCCTACAATGAGCAGTTCTTC; CDR3: CASSIVGHLAYNEQFF
V: TRBV7-2; size: NA; D: TRBD2; J: TRBJ2-1; DNA: TGTGCCAGCAGCTTAGTAGCTAGCGGGAGGAGTCCGTTCTTC; CDR3: CASSLVASGRSPFF
V: TRBV29-1; size: NA; D: TRBD2; J: TRBJ2-1; DNA: TGCAGCGTTGGATCCGGGACTAGCGGGATTAGCTCCTACAATGAGCAGTTCTTC; CDR3: CSVGSGTSGISSYNEQFF
V: TRBV9; size: NA; D: TRBD2; J: TRBJ2-1; DNA: TGTGCCAGCAGCGCAACCGGGACTAGCGGGAGGGCCTCCTACAATGAGCAGTTCTTC; CDR3: CASSATGTSGRASYNEQFF
V: TRBV19; size: once; D: TRBD1; J: TRBJ1-3; DNA: TGTGCCAGTAGTAAGCCGGGACAGGGCTTTGACACCATATATTTT; CDR3: CASSKPGQGFDTIYF
V: TRBV7-9; size: NA; D: TRBD1; J: TRBJ2-7; DNA: TGTTCCAGCAGCTTAGCCCCGGGACAGGGGGCCTGGCACGAGCAGTACTTC; CDR3: CSSSLAPGQGAWHEQYF
V: TRBV11-3; size: NA; D: TRBD2; J: TRBJ2-2; DNA: TGTGCCAGCAGCTTAGATCCGGGGAGGGCGCCGAACACCGGGGAGCTGTTTTTT; CDR3: CASSLDPGRAPNTGELFF
V: TRBV7-9; size: NA; D: NA; J: TRBJ2-5; DNA: TGTGCCAGCAGTCTGTGGGAGGAGACCCAGTACTTC; CDR3: CASSLWEETQYF
V: TRBV9; size: few; D: NA; J: TRBJ2-2; DNA: TGTGCCAGCAGCGTAAGGACAGTGACGAACACCGGGGAGCTGTTTTTT; CDR3: CASSVRTVTNTGELFF
V: TRBV6-1; size: NA; D: NA; J: TRBJ2-5; DNA: TGTGCCACCGGGGGTGCAGCGAAGGGAGAGACCCAGTACTTC; CDR3: CATGGAAKGETQYF
V: TRBV7-2; size: NA; D: NA; J: TRBJ2-3; DNA: TGTGCCAGCAGCTTAGGTGTAGCAACCACAGATACGCAGTATTTT; CDR3: CASSLGVATTDTQYF
V: TRBV5-1; size: NA; D: NA; J: TRBJ2-3; DNA: TGCGCCAGCAGCTTGGGTCCCTCGCAGAGCACAGATACGCAGTATTTT; CDR3: CASSLGPSQSTDTQYF
V: TRBV28; size: NA; D: TRBD1; J: TRBJ2-3; DNA: TGTGCCAGCAGTACCTCGGGACAGACCACAGATACGCAGTATTTT; CDR3: CASSTSGQTTDTQYF
V: TRBV18; size: once; D: TRBD2; J: TRBJ2-2; DNA: TGTGCCAGCTCCCCCGGGACTAGCGGGAGTAGGCGAGACACCGGGGAGCTGTTTTTT; CDR3: CASSPGTSGSRRDTGELFF
V: TRBV5-6; size: NA; D: TRBD1; J: TRBJ2-2; DNA: TGTGCCAGCAGCCAGATAATACAGGGGACCACCGGGGAGCTGTTTTTT; CDR3: CASSQIIQGTTGELFF
V: TRBV28; size: NA; D: NA; J: TRBJ2-6; DNA: TGTGCCAGCATCTCCCCCGGGGTCTCTGGGGCCAACGTCCTGACTTTC; CDR3: CASISPGVSGANVLTF
V: TRBV5-4; size: NA; D: TRBD2; J: TRBJ2-7; DNA: TGTGCCAGCAGCCCTACGGCGGGAGGGGACGAGCAGTACTTC; CDR3: CASSPTAGGDEQYF
V: TRBV27; size: NA; D: TRBD2; J: TRBJ2-7; DNA: TGTGCCAGCAGTTTCAAAACTAGCGCGTACGAGCAGTACTTC; CDR3: CASSFKTSAYEQYF
V: TRBV7-3; size: NA; D: NA; J: TRBJ2-1; DNA: TGTGCCAGCAGGCCTGCAGGGCCATGGGGCGTCGATGAGCAGTTCTTC; CDR3: CASRPAGPWGVDEQFF
V: TRBV6-5; size: NA; D: NA; J: TRBJ2-7; DNA: TGTGCCAGCAGTTACATGGGGGCCGTAGCCTACGAGCAGTACTTC; CDR3: CASSYMGAVAYEQYF
V: TRBV14; size: NA; D: NA; J: TRBJ2-1; DNA: TGTGCCAGCAGCCTCGTTCTAGGCAATGAGCAGTTCTTC; CDR3: CASSLVLGNEQFF
V: TRBV6-5; size: NA; D: TRBD2; J: TRBJ2-7; DNA: TGTGCCAGCAAGCTTAGCGGGAGCGGCTACGAGCAGTACTTC; CDR3: CASKLSGSGYEQYF
V: TRBV25-1; size: NA; D: NA; J: TRBJ1-5; DNA: TGTGCCAACCCCGACCGGGGTAAGAATCAGCCCCAGCATTTT; CDR3: CANPDRGKNQPQHF
V: TRBV11-2; size: NA; D: NA; J: TRBJ1-3; DNA: TGTGCCAGCAGCTTAGGAGCTGGAAACACCATATATTTT; CDR3: CASSLGAGNTIYF
V: TRBV2; size: NA; D: TRBD1; J: TRBJ2-7; DNA: TGTGCCAGCAGATCACAGGGGCTTTACGAGCAGTACTTC; CDR3: CASRSQGLYEQYF
V: TRBV5-4; size: NA; D: TRBD2; J: TRBJ2-3; DNA: TGTGCCAGCAGCTGGACTAGCGGGAGTTCAGATACGCAGTATTTT; CDR3: CASSWTSGSSDTQYF
V: TRBV28; size: NA; D: TRBD1; J: TRBJ2-3; DNA: TGTGCCAGCACCCAGGGACAGACTAGCACAGATACGCAGTATTTT; CDR3: CASTQGQTSTDTQYF
V: TRBV7-9; size: NA; D: NA; J: TRBJ2-7; DNA: TGTTCCAGCAGCTACCCCCGGGGGGAGCAGTACTTC; CDR3: CSSSYPRGEQYF
V: TRBV4-3; size: NA; D: TRBD2; J: TRBJ2-5; DNA: TGCGCCAGCAGCCAAGTTTGGACTAGCCAAGAGACCCAGTACTTC; CDR3: CASSQVWTSQETQYF
V: TRBV15; size: NA; D: NA; J: TRBJ1-2; DNA: TGTGCCGCCAGCCCCGGGATATCCTACTATGGCTACACCTTC; CDR3: CAASPGISYYGYTF
V: TRBV30; size: few; D: NA; J: TRBJ2-7; DNA: TGTGCCTGGGGAAGCGGGCTCCACGAGCAGTACTTC; CDR3: CAWGSGLHEQYF
V: TRBV18; size: NA; D: NA; J: TRBJ1-1; DNA: TGTGCCAGCTCACCACTTCTTGGATTAACGGGGGGTAGCACTGAAGCTTTCTTT; CDR3: CASSPLLGLTGGSTEAFF
V: TRBV29-1; size: NA; D: TRBD1; J: TRBJ1-2; DNA: TGCAGCGTTGGGGACAGGGTTTTTGGCTACACCTTC; CDR3: CSVGDRVFGYTF
V: TRBV6-4; size: NA; D: TRBD2; J: TRBJ2-3; DNA: TGTGCCAGCAGTGATATATGGGAGGGATTCACAGATACGCAGTATTTT; CDR3: CASSDIWEGFTDTQYF
V: TRBV6-4; size: NA; D: TRBD1; J: TRBJ1-2; DNA: TGTGCCAGCAGTGAGGAGGGACAGGCTAACTATGGCTACACCTTC; CDR3: CASSEEGQANYGYTF
V: TRBV27; size: NA; D: NA; J: TRBJ2-5; DNA: TGTGCCAGCAGACCCCTCGCCCCGGGGACCCAGTACTTC; CDR3: CASRPLAPGTQYF
V: TRBV28; size: NA; D: NA; J: TRBJ1-6; DNA: TGTGCCAGCATGTTCAGATCGCTCAATTCACCCCTCCACTTT; CDR3: CASMFRSLNSPLHF
V: TRBV5-6; size: NA; D: NA; J: TRBJ2-7; DNA: TGTGCCAGCAGCTTGGGCAGGGGCTCCTACGAGCAGTACTTC; CDR3: CASSLGRGSYEQYF
V: TRBV13; size: NA; D: TRBD1; J: TRBJ1-2; DNA: TGTGCCAGCAGCCCACCGGGACAGGACTATGGCTACACCTTC; CDR3: CASSPPGQDYGYTF